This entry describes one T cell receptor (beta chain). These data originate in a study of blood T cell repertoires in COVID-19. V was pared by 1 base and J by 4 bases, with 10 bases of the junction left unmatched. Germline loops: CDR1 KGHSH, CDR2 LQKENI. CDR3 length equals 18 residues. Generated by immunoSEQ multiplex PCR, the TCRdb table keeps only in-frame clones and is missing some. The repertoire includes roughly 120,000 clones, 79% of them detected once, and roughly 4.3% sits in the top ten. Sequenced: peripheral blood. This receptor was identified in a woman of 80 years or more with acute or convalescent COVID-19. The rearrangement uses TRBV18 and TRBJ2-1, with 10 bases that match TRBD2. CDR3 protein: CASSPRIQTSGLYNEQFF. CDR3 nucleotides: TGTGCCAGCTCACCACGGATTCAGACTAGCGGGTTATACAATGAGCAGTTCTTC.